The 28 T cell receptor beta chains listed next were all sequenced from one sample in a study of spatial heterogeneity in lung cancer. TCRdb fed the 5' RACE reads into MiXCR, producing one record per CDR3 protein. The sample lists some 21,000 distinct CDR3 sequences, approximately 4.2% occurring once. The sample's time point: sample taken at primary tumor resection. The material sequenced was PBMCs, taken at surgery. The source is a male donor with early-stage non-small cell lung cancer.

This sequence joins TRBV7-9 and TRBJ1-3; 9 positions match TRBD1. CDR3 length: 16 amino acids. Trimming cost V 1 base and J 1 base; bases outside gene matches: 2. Germline assignment: CDR1 SEHNR and CDR2 FQNEAQ (reference sequence). CDR3 sequence: CASSLGGTGSGNTIYF. The CDR3 DNA follows: TGTGCCAGCAGCTTAGGCGGGACAGGGTCTGGAAACACCATATATTTT.

This clonotype was found a few times. The chain uses TRBV7-8 and TRBJ2-7; the D gene could be TRBD1 or TRBD2 (6 bases each). Trimming stripped 7 bases from V and 6 bases from J, with 22 bases between. This CDR3 has 15 amino acids. Germline V lookup: CDR1 SGHVS, CDR2 FQNEAQ. CDR3 in DNA: TGTGCCAGCAATTTACTGGGGCATGGAGGGGGCGAGCAGTACTTC. It encodes CASNLLGHGGGEQYF.

This clonotype was seen repeatedly, ten times or more. V gene TRBV12-3 or TRBV12-4 combines with J gene TRBJ2-1; a weak D match, TRBD2 (5 bases). V was cut by 3 bases and J by 14 bases, with 14 bases left in between. The CDR3 runs 12 residues. The CDR3 protein is CASSLEVGQKFF. CDR3 nucleotides: TGTGCCAGCAGTTTGGAGGTGGGCCAAAAGTTCTTC.

This clonotype was counted ten times or more. The gene calls are TRBV20-1 and TRBJ2-7, with D perhaps TRBD2 (5 bases). The CDR3 is 14 residues long. Trimming left V 3 bases short and J 2 bases short, with 14 bases between. Germline CDR1 is DFQATT and CDR2 is SNEGSKA (reference sequence). The CDR3 protein is CSARMLAGTYEQYF. CDR3 nucleotide sequence: TGCAGTGCTAGGATGCTAGCCGGTACCTACGAGCAGTACTTC.

This clonotype was recorded many times. The gene calls are TRBV29-1 and TRBJ1-1; no firm D call. In germline, CDR1 is SQVTM, CDR2 ANQGSEA. Trimming removed 3 bases at V and 0 bases at J, with 8 bases between. The CDR3 has 13 residues. CDR3 in amino acids: CSVEFDMNTEAFF. The CDR3, as DNA: TGCAGCGTTGAGTTCGACATGAACACTGAAGCTTTCTTT.

Ten or more counts support this clonotype. This rearrangement joins TRBV7-2 to TRBJ2-7, with 7 bases that match TRBD2. CDR1 and CDR2 from the germline V gene are SGHTA and FQGNSA. The CDR3 loop spans 15 amino acids. Losses at the gene ends were 3 bases for V and 7 bases for J; bases not matched to a gene: 12. This chain's CDR3 is CASSFTAGDLWEQYF. CDR3 sequence (DNA): TGTGCCAGCAGCTTTACCGCGGGGGACCTCTGGGAGCAGTACTTC.

Details on this clonotype: At one of its ends the junction is not consistent with the germline gene, which may arise from a read error. The chain is built from TRBV7-2 and TRBJ2-6; the D is unclear. Germline V gene data show CDR1 as SGHTA and CDR2 as FQGNSA. The CDR3 sequence is 17 residues long. The CDR3 sequence is CASSLASFPSGTNVLTF. The CDR3 bases are TGTGCCAGCAGCTTAGCTTCGTTCCCTTCTGGGACCAACGTCCTGACTTTC.

This clonotype is medium-sized by share. The rearrangement joins TRBV28 to TRBJ2-5; D is ambiguous. The ends were cut back, 3 bases at V and 0 bases at J, with 8 bases in the middle. The CDR3 length is 14 residues. Germline values: CDR1 MDHEN, CDR2 SYDVKM. The CDR3 region has the DNA TGTGCCAGCAGTTTGAAGTTGTACCAAGAGACCCAGTACTTC. Amino acid sequence: CASSLKLYQETQYF.

In its sample, this clonotype was seen many times. The gene calls are TRBV12-3 or TRBV12-4 and TRBJ1-5; a possible D gene is TRBD1 (5 bases). Trimming stripped 7 bases from V and 2 bases from J, with 12 bases between. The CDR3 has 14 residues. CDR3 sequence (DNA): TGTGCCAGCACAGGGCAGGTCGGCAATCAGCCCCAGCATTTT. As protein: CASTGQVGNQPQHF.

This clonotype came up a few times. This chain links TRBV9 with TRBJ2-1, with 7 positions matching TRBD2. Germline CDR1 reads SGDLS; CDR2 reads YYNGEE. This CDR3 has 16 residues. The ends lost 3 bases at V and 5 bases at J; junction bases unmatched: 11. The chain's CDR3 is CASSARERGRDNEQFF. In DNA form, the CDR3 reads TGTGCCAGCAGCGCACGTGAGAGAGGGAGGGACAATGAGCAGTTCTTC.

This clonotype is medium-sized. The chain combines TRBV29-1 with TRBJ1-1; the D is unclear. The ends were cut back, 7 bases at V and 1 base at J, with 13 bases in the middle. The CDR3 totals 13 residues. The germline gives CDR1 SQVTM, CDR2 ANQGSEA. The CDR3 DNA sequence: TGCAGCGGTGCGGACCTATCGAACACTGAAGCTTTCTTT. This sequence encodes CSGADLSNTEAFF. The entire variable domain, with the rest obtained from reference TRBV29-1 and TRBJ1-1, is as follows: SAVISQKPSRDICQRGTSLTIQCQVDSQVTMMFWYRQQPGQSLTLIATANQGSEATYESGFVIDKFPISRPNLTFSTLTVSNMSPEDSSIYLCSGADLSNTEAFFGQGTRLTVV.

This clonotype was recorded many times. CDR3 bases: TGCAGCGTTGAAGATCTTCAGGGTCCCTCTGGAAACACCATATATTTT. It codes for CSVEDLQGPSGNTIYF. The chain uses TRBV29-1 and TRBJ1-3; possible D gene TRBD1, 5 bases. V dropped 0 bases and J dropped 0 bases, with 12 bases sitting between them. Germline lookup yields CDR1 SQVTM and CDR2 ANQGSEA. The CDR3 extends over 16 amino acids.

This clonotype has a count of ten or more. This chain joins TRBV29-1 and TRBJ2-1; no firm D call. CDR1 is SQVTM, CDR2 ANQGSEA, per germline. Trimming took 1 base from V and 0 from J, leaving 10 bases between them. This CDR3 region has 15 residues. CDR3 sequence (DNA): TGCAGCGTTGAAGGATCAGATTACTCCTACAATGAGCAGTTCTTC. Amino acid sequence: CSVEGSDYSYNEQFF.

V and J are TRBV20-1 and TRBJ2-5, with 7 nucleotides matching TRBD2. J lost 1 base, V lost 5 bases, and 10 bases had no gene match. The CDR3 sequence is 15 residues long. Germline V lookup: CDR1 DFQATT, CDR2 SNEGSKA (reference sequence). Here the CDR3 reads CSARPRGRGQETQYF. The DNA of the CDR3 is TGCAGTGCTCGTCCCCGCGGGAGAGGCCAAGAGACCCAGTACTTC.

This clonotype was found many times. This chain joins TRBV2 and TRBJ1-1; D is ambiguous. Deletions cut 3 bases from V and 0 bases from J, with 11 bases between. In germline, CDR1 is SNHLY, CDR2 FYNNEI. The CDR3 sequence is 15 residues long. In DNA form, the CDR3 reads TGTGCCAGCAGTGATTGGCAGTTCATGAACACTGAAGCTTTCTTT. Residues: CASSDWQFMNTEAFF.

This clonotype showed up many times. V gene TRBV5-1 combines with J gene TRBJ1-6; 7 bases align to TRBD1. V shed 4 bases, J shed 7 bases, and the junction held 8 bases outside the gene matches. Looked up from germline, CDR1 is SGHRS and CDR2 is YFSETQ. The CDR3 has 15 residues. Here the CDR3 DNA reads TGCGCCAGCAGCCCCTCGGGACAGTTAAATTCACCCCTCCACTTT. Translating gives CASSPSGQLNSPLHF.

This clonotype was found many times. J is TRBJ2-5 and V is TRBV7-2; 7 bases align to TRBD2. The V segment lost 2 bases and the J segment 8 bases; nucleotides outside the gene matches: 11. CDR1 and CDR2 (germline): SGHTA, FQGNSA. This CDR3 spans 15 amino acids. CDR3: CASSLRRAGYETQYF. In nucleotides, the CDR3 is TGTGCCAGCAGCTTAAGGCGAGCGGGGTATGAAACCCAGTACTTC.

In regard to this clonotype: Possible read error: a much larger clone is one base away. The genes are TRBV3-1 and TRBJ2-2; perhaps TRBD1 as D (6 bases). V dropped 3 bases and J dropped 4 bases, with 15 bases sitting between them. The CDR3 has 16 amino acids. The germline gives CDR1 LGHDT, CDR2 YNNKEL (reference sequence). The CDR3 sequence is CASSQEGTRSTGELFF. The CDR3 nucleotides read TGTGCCAGCAGCCAGGAAGGGACAAGGAGCACCGGGGAGCTGTTTTTT.

This clonotype was counted ten times or more. V usage is TRBV12-3 or TRBV12-4 and J usage is TRBJ2-2, with D unclear. Trimming pared 6 bases from V and 4 bases from J, leaving 9 bases between. The CDR3 sequence is 13 residues long. The CDR3 DNA is TGTGCCAGCAGACAGTCGAGCACCGGGGAGCTGTTTTTT. This gives the protein CASRQSSTGELFF.

This clonotype was seen ten or more times. The chain is built from TRBV7-2 and TRBJ2-7, with TRBD2 matching over 11 bases. This CDR3 has 17 residues. With V trimmed by 5 bases and J by 4 bases, 13 bases remained unmatched. In germline, CDR1 is SGHTA, CDR2 FQGNSA. The CDR3, as DNA: TGTGCCAGCAGCCCTCTAGCGGGAGGAGTTATAGCTTACGAGCAGTACTTC. Translating gives CASSPLAGGVIAYEQYF. The full variable domain, completed using reference TRBV7-2 and TRBJ2-7, is GAGVSQSPSNKVTEKGKDVELRCDPISGHTALYWYRQSLGQGLEFLIYFQGNSAPDKSGLPSDRFSAERTGGSVSTLTIQRTQQEDSAVYLCASSPLAGGVIAYEQYFGPGTRLTVT.

This clonotype was seen repeatedly, ten times or more. This chain connects TRBV15 to TRBJ2-3; no firm D call. Germline loops: CDR1 LNHNV, CDR2 YYDKDF (reference sequence). V gave up 6 bases and J gave up 6 bases, with 10 bases separating them. CDR3 length: 12 residues. The CDR3 DNA reads as TGTGCCACCAGTCCCAGTGGCGATACGCAGTATTTT. This translates into CATSPSGDTQYF.

There are many counts of this clonotype. V and J are TRBV6-5 and TRBJ2-5; 12 nucleotides agree with TRBD2. Germline trimming cut 3 bases from V and 7 bases from J; bases unmatched to any gene: 15. Per germline, CDR1 MNHEY and CDR2 SVGAGI. The CDR3 totals 18 residues. CDR3 protein: CASSYRLAGGPPILTQYF. CDR3 bases: TGTGCCAGCAGTTATCGCCTAGCGGGAGGGCCCCCCATACTGACCCAGTACTTC.

This clonotype was counted ten times or more. V usage is TRBV2 and J usage is TRBJ1-1, with D hard to call. Germline assignment: CDR1 SNHLY and CDR2 FYNNEI. This CDR3 is 12 amino acids long. V was pared by 6 bases and J by 1 base, with 6 bases between. The CDR3: CASREGNTEAFF. CDR3 in DNA: TGTGCCAGCAGGGAGGGGAACACTGAAGCTTTCTTT.

This clonotype ranks as medium-sized. The chain has TRBV9 and TRBJ2-2; D gene ambiguous. V shed 0 bases and J shed 4 bases, with 4 bases lying between them. CDR3 length: 13 residues. Germline CDR1 reads SGDLS; CDR2 reads YYNGEE. The CDR3 spells CASSVGGTGELFF. The CDR3 nucleotides read TGTGCCAGCAGCGTAGGAGGCACCGGGGAGCTGTTTTTT.

Many counts were recorded for this clonotype. The chain couples TRBV24-1 to TRBJ1-2; 10 bases line up with TRBD1. J was trimmed by 7 bases and V by 4 bases; bases with no gene match: 8. The germline gives CDR1 KGHDR, CDR2 SFDVKD. The CDR3 loop spans 15 amino acids. The CDR3 reads CATSETGTGDRGYTF. CDR3 sequence (DNA): TGTGCCACCAGTGAAACCGGGACAGGGGATCGTGGCTACACCTTC.

This clonotype was counted ten times or more. The rearrangement joins TRBV20-1 to TRBJ2-1; TRBD1 aligns across 11 bases. V shed 2 bases and J 7 bases; nucleotides not matched to a gene: 10. Germline CDR1 DFQATT, CDR2 SNEGSKA (reference sequence). This CDR3 is built from 16 residues. The CDR3 region is CSARSLGDRGRNEQFF. Here the CDR3 DNA reads TGCAGTGCTAGATCCCTGGGGGACAGGGGGAGGAATGAGCAGTTCTTC.

This clonotype was seen repeatedly, ten times or more. The chain has TRBV5-1 and TRBJ1-2; 10 bases fit TRBD1. V was clipped by 3 bases and J by 4 bases; unmatched bases: 6. This CDR3 has 15 amino acids. Germline CDR1 SGHRS, CDR2 YFSETQ. In DNA, the CDR3 is TGCGCCAGCAGCTGGGGACAGGGGTCGACCTATGGCTACACCTTC. Translating gives CASSWGQGSTYGYTF.

There are many counts of this clonotype. The chain links TRBV25-1 to TRBJ1-4; possible D gene TRBD1, 5 bases. This CDR3 comprises 15 residues. Germline CDR1 MGHDK, CDR2 SYGVNS. Trimming took off 1 base at V and 7 bases at J, with 13 bases between the two ends. As DNA, the CDR3 is TGTGCCAGCAGTGAATTTGGGACTTCTGGTGAAAAACTGTTTTTT. Protein: CASSEFGTSGEKLFF.